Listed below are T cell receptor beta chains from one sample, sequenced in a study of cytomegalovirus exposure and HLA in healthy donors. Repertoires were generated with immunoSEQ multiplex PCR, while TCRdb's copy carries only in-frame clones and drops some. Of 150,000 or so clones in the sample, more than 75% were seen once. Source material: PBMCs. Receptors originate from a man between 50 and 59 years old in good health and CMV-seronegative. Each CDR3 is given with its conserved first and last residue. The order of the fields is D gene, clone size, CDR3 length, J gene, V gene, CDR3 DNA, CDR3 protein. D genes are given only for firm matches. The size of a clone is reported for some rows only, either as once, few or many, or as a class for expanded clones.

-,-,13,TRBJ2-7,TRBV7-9,TGTGCCAGCAGCAATACAGTTGCCTACGAGCAGTACTTC,CASSNTVAYEQYF
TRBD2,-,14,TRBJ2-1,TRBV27,TGTGCCAGCAGTTTGGGACTAGGGGGATTGGAGCAGTTCTTC,CASSLGLGGLEQFF
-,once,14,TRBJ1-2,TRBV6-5,TGTGCCAGCAGTTACTCGCTACAGGGCTATGGCTACACCTTC,CASSYSLQGYGYTF
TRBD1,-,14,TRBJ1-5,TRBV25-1,TGTGCCAGCACACCGACAGGGTTCAATCAGCCCCAGCATTTT,CASTPTGFNQPQHF
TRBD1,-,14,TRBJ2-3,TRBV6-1,TGTGCCAGCAGTGAAGGACAGGGATCGGATACGCAGTATTTT,CASSEGQGSDTQYF
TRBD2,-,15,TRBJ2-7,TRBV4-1,TGCGCCAGCAGCCATCTAGCGGGAGCAGATTACGAGCAGTACTTC,CASSHLAGADYEQYF
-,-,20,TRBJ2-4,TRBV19,TGTGCCAGTAGTATAGGATTGTTAGTGGGGGGGCAATATGTCAAAAACATTCAGTACTTC,CASSIGLLVGGQYVKNIQYF
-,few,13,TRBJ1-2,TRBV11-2,TGTGCCAGCAGCTGGACTTCTAACTATGGCTACACCTTC,CASSWTSNYGYTF
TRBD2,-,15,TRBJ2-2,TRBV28,TGTGCCAGCAGTTTTACCGGGGGGGCCGCCGGGGAGCTGTTTTTT,CASSFTGGAAGELFF
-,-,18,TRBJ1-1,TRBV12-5,TGTGCTAGTGGTTTGGTACGGGGTACCCAAGAAATGAACACTGAAGCTTTCTTT,CASGLVRGTQEMNTEAFF
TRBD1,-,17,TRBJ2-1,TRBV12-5,TGTGCTAGTGGTTTGGCCCCCGGGACAGGGGGCTACAATGAGCAGTTCTTC,CASGLAPGTGGYNEQFF
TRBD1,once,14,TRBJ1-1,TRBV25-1,TGTGCCAGCAGCAGGGGACAGGGGAACCCTGAAGCTTTCTTT,CASSRGQGNPEAFF
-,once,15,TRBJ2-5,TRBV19,TGTGCCAGTAGTATTCGTCCAGGTACACAAGAGACCCAGTACTTC,CASSIRPGTQETQYF
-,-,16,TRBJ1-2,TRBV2,TGTGCCAGCAGTGCCTACCCGGCTAGGTCTGACTATGGCTACACCTTC,CASSAYPARSDYGYTF
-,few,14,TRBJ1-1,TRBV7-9,TGTGCCAGCAGCTCACGGGGTGGGGACACTGAAGCTTTCTTT,CASSSRGGDTEAFF
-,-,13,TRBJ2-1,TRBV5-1,TGCGCCAGCAGCCCGATTAGGGGCGATGAGCAGTTCTTC,CASSPIRGDEQFF
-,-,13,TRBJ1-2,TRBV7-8,TGTGCCAGCAGCCCCGCTACGGGGTATGGCTACACCTTC,CASSPATGYGYTF
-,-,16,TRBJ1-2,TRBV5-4,TGTGCCAGCAGCTTGTTCTCGATCCCACTTAACTATGGCTACACCTTC,CASSLFSIPLNYGYTF
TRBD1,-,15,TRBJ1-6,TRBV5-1,TGCGCCAGCAGCTTGGAGGGACAGGAGGGTTCACCCCTCCACTTT,CASSLEGQEGSPLHF
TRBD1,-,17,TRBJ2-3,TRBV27,TGTGCCAGCAGCCCGGGACAGACAATTTTAAATACAGATACGCAGTATTTT,CASSPGQTILNTDTQYF